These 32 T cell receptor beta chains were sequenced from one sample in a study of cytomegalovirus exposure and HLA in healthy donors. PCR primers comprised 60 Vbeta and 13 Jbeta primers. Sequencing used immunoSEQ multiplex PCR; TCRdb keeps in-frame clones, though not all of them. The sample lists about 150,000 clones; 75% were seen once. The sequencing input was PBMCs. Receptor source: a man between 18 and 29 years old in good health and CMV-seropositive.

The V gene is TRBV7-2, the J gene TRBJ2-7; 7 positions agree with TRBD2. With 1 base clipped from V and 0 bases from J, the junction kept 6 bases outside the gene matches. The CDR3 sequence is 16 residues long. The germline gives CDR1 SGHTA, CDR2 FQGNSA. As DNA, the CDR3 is TGTGCCAGCAGCTTAGGTGGGGGGGTCCCCTCCTACGAGCAGTACTTC. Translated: CASSLGGGVPSYEQYF. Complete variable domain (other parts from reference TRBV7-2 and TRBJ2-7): GAGVSQSPSNKVTEKGKDVELRCDPISGHTALYWYRQSLGQGLEFLIYFQGNSAPDKSGLPSDRFSAERTGGSVSTLTIQRTQQEDSAVYLCASSLGGGVPSYEQYFGPGTRLTVT.

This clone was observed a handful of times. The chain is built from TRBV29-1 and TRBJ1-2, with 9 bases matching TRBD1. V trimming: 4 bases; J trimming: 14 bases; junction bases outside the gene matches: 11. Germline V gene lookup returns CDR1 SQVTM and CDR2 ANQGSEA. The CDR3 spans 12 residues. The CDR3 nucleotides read TGCAGCGTTGTTAGGGGGGGGGACAGGGTTACCTTC. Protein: CSVVRGGDRVTF.

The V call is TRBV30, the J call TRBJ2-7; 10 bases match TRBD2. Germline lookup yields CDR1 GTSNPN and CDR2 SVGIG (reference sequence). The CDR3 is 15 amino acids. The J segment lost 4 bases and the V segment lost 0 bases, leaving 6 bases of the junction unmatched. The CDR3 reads CAWSVLIAGGYEQYF. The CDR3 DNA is TGTGCCTGGAGTGTTCTGATAGCGGGAGGATACGAGCAGTACTTC.

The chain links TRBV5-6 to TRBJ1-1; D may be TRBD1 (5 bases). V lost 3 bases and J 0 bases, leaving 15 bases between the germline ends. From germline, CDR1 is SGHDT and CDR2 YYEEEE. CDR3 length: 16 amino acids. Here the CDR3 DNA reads TGTGCCAGCAGCTCGGTAACAGGATTTATGAACACTGAAGCTTTCTTT. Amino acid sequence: CASSSVTGFMNTEAFF. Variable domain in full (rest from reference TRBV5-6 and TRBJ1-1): DAGVTQSPTHLIKTRGQQVTLRCSPKSGHDTVSWYQQALGQGPQFIFQYYEEEERQRGNFPDRFSGHQFPNYSSELNVNALLLGDSALYLCASSSVTGFMNTEAFFGQGTRLTVV.

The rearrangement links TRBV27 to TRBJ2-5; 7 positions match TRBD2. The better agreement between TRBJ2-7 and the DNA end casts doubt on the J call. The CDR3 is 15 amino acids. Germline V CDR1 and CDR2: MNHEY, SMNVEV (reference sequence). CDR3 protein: CASSRSGLVSYEQYF. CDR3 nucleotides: TGTGCCAGCAGTCGATCCGGACTAGTCTCCTACGAGCAGTACTTC.

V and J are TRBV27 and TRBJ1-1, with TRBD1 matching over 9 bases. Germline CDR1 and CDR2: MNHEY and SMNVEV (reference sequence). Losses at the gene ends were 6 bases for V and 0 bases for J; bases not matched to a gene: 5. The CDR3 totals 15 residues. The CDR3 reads CASSSDRGMNTEAFF. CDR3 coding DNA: TGTGCCAGCAGCTCGGACAGGGGCATGAACACTGAAGCTTTCTTT.

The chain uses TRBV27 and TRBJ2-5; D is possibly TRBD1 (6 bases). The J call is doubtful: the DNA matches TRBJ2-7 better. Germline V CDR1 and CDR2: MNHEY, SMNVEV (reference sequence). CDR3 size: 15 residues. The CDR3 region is CASRIISDSPYEQYF. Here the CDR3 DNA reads TGTGCCAGCAGAATCATATCGGACAGTCCCTACGAGCAGTACTTC.

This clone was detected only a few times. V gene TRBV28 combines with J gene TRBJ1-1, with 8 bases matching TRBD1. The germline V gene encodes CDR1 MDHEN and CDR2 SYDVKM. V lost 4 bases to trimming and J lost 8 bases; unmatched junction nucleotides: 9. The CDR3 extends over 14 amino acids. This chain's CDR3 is CASSYRGRRAEAFF. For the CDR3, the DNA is TGTGCCAGCAGTTACAGGGGGAGGAGAGCGGAAGCTTTCTTT.

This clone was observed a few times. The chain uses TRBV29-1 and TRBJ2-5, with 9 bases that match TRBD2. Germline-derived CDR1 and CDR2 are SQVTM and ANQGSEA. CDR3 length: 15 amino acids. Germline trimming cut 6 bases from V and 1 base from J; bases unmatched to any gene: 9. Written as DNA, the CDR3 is TGCAGCGTAGGTAGACTAGCGGAGATCCAAGAGACCCAGTACTTC. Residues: CSVGRLAEIQETQYF.

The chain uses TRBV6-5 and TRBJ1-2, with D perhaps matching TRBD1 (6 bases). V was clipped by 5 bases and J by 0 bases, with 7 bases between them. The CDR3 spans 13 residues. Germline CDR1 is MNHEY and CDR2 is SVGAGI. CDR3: CASSDRPNYGYTF. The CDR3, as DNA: TGTGCCAGCAGTGACAGGCCTAACTATGGCTACACCTTC.

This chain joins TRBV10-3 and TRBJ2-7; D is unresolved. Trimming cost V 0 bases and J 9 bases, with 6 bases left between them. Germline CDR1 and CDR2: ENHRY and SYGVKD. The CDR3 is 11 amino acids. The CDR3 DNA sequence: TGTGCCATCAGTGAGTCCCCTAGGCAGTACTTC. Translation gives CAISESPRQYF.

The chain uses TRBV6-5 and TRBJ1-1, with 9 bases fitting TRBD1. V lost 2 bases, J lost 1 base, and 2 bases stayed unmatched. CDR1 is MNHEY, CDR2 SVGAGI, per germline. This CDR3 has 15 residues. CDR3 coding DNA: TGTGCCAGCAGTTACGACAGGGGGACGAACACTGAAGCTTTCTTT. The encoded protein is CASSYDRGTNTEAFF.

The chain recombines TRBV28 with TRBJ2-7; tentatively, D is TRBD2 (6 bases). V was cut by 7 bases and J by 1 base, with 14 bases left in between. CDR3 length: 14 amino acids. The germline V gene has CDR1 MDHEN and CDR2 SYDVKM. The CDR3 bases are TGTGCCAGCAAACCGGGACTGATTTCCTACGAGCAGTACTTC. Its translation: CASKPGLISYEQYF.

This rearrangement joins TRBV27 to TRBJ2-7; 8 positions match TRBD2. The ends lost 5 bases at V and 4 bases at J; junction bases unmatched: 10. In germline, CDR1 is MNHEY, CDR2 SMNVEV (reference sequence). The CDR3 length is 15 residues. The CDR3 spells CASSPWTSFGYEQYF. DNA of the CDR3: TGTGCCAGCAGTCCCTGGACTAGCTTTGGGTACGAGCAGTACTTC.

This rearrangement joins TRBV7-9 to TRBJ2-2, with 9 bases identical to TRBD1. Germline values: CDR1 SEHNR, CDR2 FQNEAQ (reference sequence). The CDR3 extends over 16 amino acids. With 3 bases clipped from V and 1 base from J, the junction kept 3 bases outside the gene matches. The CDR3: CASSFGDRENTGELFF. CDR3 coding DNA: TGTGCCAGCAGCTTCGGGGACAGGGAGAACACCGGGGAGCTGTTTTTT.

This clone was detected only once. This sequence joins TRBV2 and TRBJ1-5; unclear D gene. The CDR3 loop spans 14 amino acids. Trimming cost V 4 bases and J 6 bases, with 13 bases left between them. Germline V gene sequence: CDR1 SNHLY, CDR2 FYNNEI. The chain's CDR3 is CASSGGREGQPQHF. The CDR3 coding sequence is TGTGCCAGCAGTGGGGGTAGGGAGGGTCAGCCCCAGCATTTT.

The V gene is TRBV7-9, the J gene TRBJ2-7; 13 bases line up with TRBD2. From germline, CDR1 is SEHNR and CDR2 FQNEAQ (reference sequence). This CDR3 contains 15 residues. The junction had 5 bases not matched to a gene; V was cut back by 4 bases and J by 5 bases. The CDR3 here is CASSYAGLAGHEQYF. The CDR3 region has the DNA TGTGCCAGCAGCTACGCGGGACTAGCGGGACACGAGCAGTACTTC.

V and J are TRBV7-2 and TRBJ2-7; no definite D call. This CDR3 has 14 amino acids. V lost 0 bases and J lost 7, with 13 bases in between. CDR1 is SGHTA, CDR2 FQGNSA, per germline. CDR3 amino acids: CASSLALYNGEQYF. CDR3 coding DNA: TGTGCCAGCAGCTTAGCGCTGTATAACGGGGAGCAGTACTTC. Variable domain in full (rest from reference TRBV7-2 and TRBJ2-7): GAGVSQSPSNKVTEKGKDVELRCDPISGHTALYWYRQSLGQGLEFLIYFQGNSAPDKSGLPSDRFSAERTGGSVSTLTIQRTQQEDSAVYLCASSLALYNGEQYFGPGTRLTVT.

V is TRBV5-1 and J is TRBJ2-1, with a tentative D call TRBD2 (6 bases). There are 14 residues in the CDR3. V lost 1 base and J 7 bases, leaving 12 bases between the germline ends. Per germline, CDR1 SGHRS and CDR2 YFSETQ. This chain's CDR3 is CASSLWTAGNEQFF. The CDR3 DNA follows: TGCGCCAGCAGCTTGTGGACGGCGGGGAATGAGCAGTTCTTC.

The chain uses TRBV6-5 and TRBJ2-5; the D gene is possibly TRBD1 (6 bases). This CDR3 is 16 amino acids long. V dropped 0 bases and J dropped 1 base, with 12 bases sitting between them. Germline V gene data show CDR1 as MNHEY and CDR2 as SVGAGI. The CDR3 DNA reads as TGTGCCAGCAGTTACTCGTCACAGGGCACCCAAGAGACCCAGTACTTC. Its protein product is CASSYSSQGTQETQYF.

CDR3 DNA: TGCGCCAGCAGCTTCCTTTCCTACCCCAATGAGCAGTTCTTC. It encodes CASSFLSYPNEQFF. The rearrangement joins TRBV5-1 to TRBJ2-1; D unresolved. V was cut by 2 bases and J by 6 bases, with 12 bases left in between. Germline assignment: CDR1 SGHRS and CDR2 YFSETQ. The CDR3 is made up of 14 amino acids.

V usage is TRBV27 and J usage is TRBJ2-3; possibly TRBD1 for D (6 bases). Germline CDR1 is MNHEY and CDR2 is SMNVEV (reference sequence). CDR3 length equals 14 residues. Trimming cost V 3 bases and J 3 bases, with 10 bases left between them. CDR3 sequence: CASSFTRGTDTQYF. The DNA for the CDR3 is TGTGCCAGCAGTTTCACAAGGGGGACAGATACGCAGTATTTT.

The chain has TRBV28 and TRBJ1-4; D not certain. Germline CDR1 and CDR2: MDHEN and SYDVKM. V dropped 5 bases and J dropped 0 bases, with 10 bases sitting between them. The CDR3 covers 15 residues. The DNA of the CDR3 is TGTGCCAGCAGTAGAAGGACTCCAACTAATGAAAAACTGTTTTTT. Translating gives CASSRRTPTNEKLFF.

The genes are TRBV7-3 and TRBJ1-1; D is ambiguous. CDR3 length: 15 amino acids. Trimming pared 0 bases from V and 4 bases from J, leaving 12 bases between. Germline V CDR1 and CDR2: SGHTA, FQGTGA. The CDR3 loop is CASSLTGSGSTEAFF. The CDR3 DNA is TGTGCCAGCAGCTTAACGGGTTCCGGGAGCACTGAAGCTTTCTTT.

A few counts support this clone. The CDR3 sequence is CASSPGASGKDEQFF. The CDR3 DNA reads TGCGCCAGCAGCCCGGGGGCTAGCGGGAAAGATGAGCAGTTCTTC. The rearrangement joins TRBV4-1 to TRBJ2-1, with 9 positions matching TRBD2. V gave up 4 bases and J gave up 8 bases; unmatched junction bases: 9. Germline CDR1 and CDR2: MGHRA and YSYEKL. This CDR3 comprises 15 residues.

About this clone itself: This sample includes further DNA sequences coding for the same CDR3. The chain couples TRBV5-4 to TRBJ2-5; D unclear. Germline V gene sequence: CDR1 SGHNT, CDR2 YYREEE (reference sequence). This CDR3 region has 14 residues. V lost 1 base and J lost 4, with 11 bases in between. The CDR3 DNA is TGTGCCAGCAGCTTGAGTGGGCACCGAGAGACCCAGTACTTC. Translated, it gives CASSLSGHRETQYF. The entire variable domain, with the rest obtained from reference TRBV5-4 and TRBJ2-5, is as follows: ETGVTQSPTHLIKTRGQQVTLRCSSQSGHNTVSWYQQALGQGPQFIFQYYREEENGRGNFPPRFSGLQFPNYSSELNVNALELDDSALYLCASSLSGHRETQYFGPGTRLLVL.

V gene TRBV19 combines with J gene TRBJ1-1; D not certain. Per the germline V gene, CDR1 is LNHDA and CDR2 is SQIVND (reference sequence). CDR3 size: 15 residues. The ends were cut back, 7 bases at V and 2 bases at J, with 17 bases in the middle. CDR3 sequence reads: CASTPGERYNTEAFF. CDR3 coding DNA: TGTGCCAGTACCCCCGGGGAGAGGTACAACACTGAAGCTTTCTTT.

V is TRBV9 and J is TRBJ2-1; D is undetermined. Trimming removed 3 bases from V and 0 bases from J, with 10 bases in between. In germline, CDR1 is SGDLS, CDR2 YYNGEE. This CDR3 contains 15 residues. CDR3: CASSALQSSYNEQFF. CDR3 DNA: TGTGCCAGCAGCGCGTTACAGAGCTCCTACAATGAGCAGTTCTTC.

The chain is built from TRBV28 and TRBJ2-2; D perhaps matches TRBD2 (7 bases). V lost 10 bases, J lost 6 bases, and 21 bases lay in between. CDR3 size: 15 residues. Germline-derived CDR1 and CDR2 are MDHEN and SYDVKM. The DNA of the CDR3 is TGTGCCATTCACAGGGCTCGGGGAGGGGCCGGGGAGCTGTTTTTT. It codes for CAIHRARGGAGELFF.

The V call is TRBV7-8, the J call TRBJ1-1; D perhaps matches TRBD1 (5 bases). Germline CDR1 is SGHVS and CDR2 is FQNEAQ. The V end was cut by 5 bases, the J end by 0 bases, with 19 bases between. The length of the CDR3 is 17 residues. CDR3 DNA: TGTGCCAGCAGCCCCCAACCCCCAGCAGGGATGAACACTGAAGCTTTCTTT. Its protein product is CASSPQPPAGMNTEAFF.

The CDR3 DNA reads TGTGCCAGCATGTTTGGGCGTTTAAACACCGGGGAGCTGTTTTTT. This codes for CASMFGRLNTGELFF. V is TRBV7-8 and J is TRBJ2-2; D not certain. The V and J ends lost 7 bases and 2 bases respectively, with 14 bases between them. The germline V gene has CDR1 SGHVS and CDR2 FQNEAQ. This CDR3 spans 15 amino acids.

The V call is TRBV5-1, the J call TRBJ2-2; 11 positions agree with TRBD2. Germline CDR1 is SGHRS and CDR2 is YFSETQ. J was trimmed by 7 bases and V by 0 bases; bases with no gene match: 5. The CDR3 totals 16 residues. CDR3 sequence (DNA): TGCGCCAGCAGCTTGGGACTAGCGGGAAATAACGGGGAGCTGTTTTTT. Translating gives CASSLGLAGNNGELFF.